The 28 T cell receptor beta chains below were found in one sample sequenced in a study of PD-1 blockade in classical Hodgkin lymphoma. Every one of the patients relapsed after autologous stem cell transplantation (brentuximab vedotin exposure was variable). Using immunoSEQ multiplex PCR, the repertoire was profiled, and TCRdb retains in-frame clones only, with some absent. This table has fewer than 90,000 clones, approximately 94% appearing once. The sample was peripheral blood mononuclear cells (PBMCs), taken at baseline. The receptors come from a human donor with classical Hodgkin lymphoma.

The chain uses TRBV19 and TRBJ1-5; D may be TRBD1 (5 bases). V shed 0 bases and J shed 0 bases, with 15 bases lying between them. The CDR3 extends over 18 amino acids. Per the germline V gene, CDR1 is LNHDA and CDR2 is SQIVND (reference sequence). The CDR3 spells CASSIEGLDFDSNQPQHF. In DNA form, the CDR3 reads TGTGCCAGTAGTATAGAGGGACTTGATTTTGATAGCAATCAGCCCCAGCATTTT.

V is TRBV19 and J is TRBJ2-1, with 8 bases identical to TRBD1. The CDR3 covers 14 residues. Trimming removed 4 bases from V and 10 bases from J; junction bases left unmatched: 9. Germline V gene data show CDR1 as LNHDA and CDR2 as SQIVND (reference sequence). CDR3 in amino acids: CASSTRARGHEQFF. In nucleotides, the CDR3 is TGTGCCAGTAGTACCCGTGCCAGGGGGCACGAGCAGTTCTTC.

V and J are TRBV10-1 and TRBJ1-2, with TRBD1 identical over 11 bases. CDR1 and CDR2 (germline): WNHNN, SYGVQD (reference sequence). The V and J ends lost 5 bases and 8 bases, in that order; junction bases with no gene match: 13. The CDR3 covers 16 residues. CDR3 sequence: CASSPGRDRGKEGYTF. The CDR3 region has the DNA TGCGCCAGCAGTCCTGGGAGGGACAGGGGGAAAGAAGGCTACACCTTC.

The chain has TRBV5-1 and TRBJ1-2, with TRBD1 matching over 9 bases. CDR3 length: 17 residues. Germline CDR1 reads SGHRS; CDR2 reads YFSETQ. J was trimmed by 5 bases and V by 2 bases; bases with no gene match: 13. The CDR3 sequence: CASSFTPIQGARYGYTF. CDR3 coding DNA: TGCGCCAGCAGCTTTACCCCAATACAGGGGGCGCGGTATGGCTACACCTTC.

This chain joins TRBV7-9 and TRBJ1-1, with a tentative D call TRBD1 (6 bases). The V and J ends lost 0 bases and 10 bases respectively, with 9 bases between them. Germline CDR1 and CDR2: SEHNR and FQNEAQ (reference sequence). This CDR3 is built from 12 residues. The CDR3 DNA reads as TGTGCCAGCAGCTTAGCGGTAGGGGGAGCTTTCTTT. Translating it yields CASSLAVGGAFF.

The V call is TRBV2, the J call TRBJ1-1; the D is unclear. CDR1 and CDR2 from the germline V gene are SNHLY and FYNNEI. Trimming stripped 9 bases from V and 6 bases from J, with 11 bases between. The CDR3 runs 11 residues. The CDR3 coding sequence is TGTGCCAGGGGTTCGGGGTCTGAAGCTTTCTTT. Its translation is CARGSGSEAFF.

The chain recombines TRBV9 with TRBJ2-7, with D possibly matching TRBD2 (5 bases). CDR3 length equals 15 residues. V lost 0 bases and J 2 bases, leaving 12 bases between the germline ends. Germline values: CDR1 SGDLS, CDR2 YYNGEE. The CDR3 spells CASSVALGSAYEQYF. As DNA, the CDR3 is TGTGCCAGCAGCGTAGCCTTGGGGAGCGCCTACGAGCAGTACTTC.

This chain connects TRBV2 to TRBJ2-5; D ambiguous. The CDR3 totals 13 residues. Germline V lookup: CDR1 SNHLY, CDR2 FYNNEI. Trimming stripped 11 bases from V and 5 bases from J, with 18 bases between. CDR3 sequence reads: CALGPNRAETQYF. The CDR3 DNA reads TGTGCCTTAGGTCCGAACCGCGCTGAGACCCAGTACTTC.

The chain has TRBV15 and TRBJ2-2; D perhaps matches TRBD2 (6 bases). Trimming left V 1 base short and J 0 bases short, with 9 bases between. Germline assignment: CDR1 LNHNV and CDR2 YYDKDF (reference sequence). The CDR3 spans 16 residues. This CDR3 is CATSRVTGANTGELFF. The CDR3 region has the DNA TGTGCCACCAGCAGAGTTACGGGGGCGAACACCGGGGAGCTGTTTTTT.

This chain connects TRBV10-3 to TRBJ2-3; D remains ambiguous. The V and J ends lost 0 bases and 2 bases respectively, with 6 bases between them. The CDR3 totals 14 residues. Germline V gene sequence: CDR1 ENHRY, CDR2 SYGVKD. CDR3 in amino acids: CAISESVITDTQYF. The CDR3 DNA follows: TGTGCCATCAGTGAGTCGGTGATCACAGATACGCAGTATTTT.

V and J are TRBV19 and TRBJ1-5; TRBD1 is a possible D gene (6 bases). Germline assignment: CDR1 LNHDA and CDR2 SQIVND (reference sequence). V was trimmed by 6 bases and J by 0 bases, leaving 12 bases between them. This CDR3 comprises 15 residues. The CDR3 protein is CASRRTDNSNQPQHF. DNA of the CDR3: TGTGCCAGTAGACGGACAGACAATAGCAATCAGCCCCAGCATTTT.

The chain combines TRBV4-3 with TRBJ2-7, with 14 bases lining up with TRBD2. V gave up 2 bases and J gave up 6 bases; unmatched junction bases: 6. The CDR3 consists of 16 residues. Germline loops: CDR1 LGHNA, CDR2 YSLEER. DNA of the CDR3: TGCGCCAGCAGCCAAACTTTGGGACTAGCGGGAGTCGAGCAGTACTTC. As protein: CASSQTLGLAGVEQYF.

This clone was picked up a small number of times. This rearrangement joins TRBV6-6 to TRBJ2-3, with 8 bases identical to TRBD2. Unmatched junction bases numbered 10, after V lost 6 bases and J lost 5 bases. Germline values: CDR1 MNHNY, CDR2 SVGAGI (reference sequence). This CDR3 comprises 15 residues. The CDR3 DNA follows: TGTGCCAGCAGGATTAGCGGGGCCCCGGGAGATACGCAGTATTTT. It is translated as CASRISGAPGDTQYF.

This clone came up once. The chain uses TRBV25-1 and TRBJ1-1, with D unclear. The CDR3 extends over 14 amino acids. Germline V CDR1 and CDR2: MGHDK, SYGVNS. Trimming left V 7 bases short and J 5 bases short, with 17 bases between. The CDR3 region is CASIGLPKVTEAFF. DNA for the CDR3: TGTGCCAGCATAGGCTTGCCGAAAGTGACTGAAGCTTTCTTT.

The chain has TRBV5-1 and TRBJ2-3; 10 positions match TRBD2. Germline V gene data show CDR1 as SGHRS and CDR2 as YFSETQ. The CDR3 length is 16 residues. Unmatched junction bases numbered 7, after V lost 0 bases and J lost 6 bases. The CDR3 here is CASSLGLAGGQDTQYF. The DNA of the CDR3 is TGCGCCAGCAGCTTGGGACTAGCGGGCGGGCAGGATACGCAGTATTTT.

Only a few counts were recorded for this clone. Other DNA sequences within the sample encode an identical CDR3. The chain carries TRBV30 and TRBJ2-6; D may be TRBD2 (5 bases). Germline V CDR1 and CDR2: GTSNPN, SVGIG (reference sequence). V was trimmed by 5 bases and J by 4 bases, leaving 15 bases between them. This CDR3 region has 15 residues. The CDR3, as DNA: TGTGCCTGGCTACCCATAGCGTACGGGGCCAACGTCCTGACTTTC. It yields the protein CAWLPIAYGANVLTF.

The chain employs TRBV5-1 and TRBJ2-2; TRBD2 matches 10 bases. V lost 4 bases and J lost 6; bases outside the gene matches: 9. CDR3 length equals 16 residues. The V gene's germline CDR1 is SGHRS and CDR2 YFSETQ. CDR3 in DNA: TGCGCCAGCAGCCCCATCACTAGCGGGACTGCCGGGGAGCTGTTTTTT. Translating it yields CASSPITSGTAGELFF. The full variable domain, rest sourced from reference TRBV5-1 and TRBJ2-2, is KAGVTQTPRYLIKTRGQQVTLSCSPISGHRSVSWYQQTPGQGLQFLFEYFSETQRNKGNFPGRFSGRQFSNSRSEMNVSTLELGDSALYLCASSPITSGTAGELFFGEGSRLTVL.

The sample holds one count of this clone. The genes are TRBV7-6 and TRBJ2-1; TRBD2 matches 7 bases. Germline assignment: CDR1 SGHVS and CDR2 FNYEAQ. The CDR3 totals 17 residues. V shed 5 bases, J shed 7 bases, and the junction held 17 bases outside the gene matches. The CDR3 DNA reads as TGTGCCAGCAGCATCGAGGGCGGTCCGTGGGGGGGGAATGAGCAGTTCTTC. Protein: CASSIEGGPWGGNEQFF.

This clone was seen only once. CDR3 nucleotides: TGTGCCAGTAGTATAGACGGGGTGTATGGGGAGCAGTACTTC. This encodes CASSIDGVYGEQYF. The chain recombines TRBV19 with TRBJ2-7; maybe TRBD2 (5 bases). Trimming pared 0 bases from V and 7 bases from J, leaving 13 bases between. Germline values: CDR1 LNHDA, CDR2 SQIVND (reference sequence). The CDR3 is made up of 14 amino acids.

This chain links TRBV2 with TRBJ2-5; the D gene is possibly TRBD2 (5 bases). Per germline, CDR1 SNHLY and CDR2 FYNNEI. V was pared by 7 bases and J by 0 bases, with 6 bases between. This CDR3 is 12 amino acids long. The DNA of the CDR3 is TGTGCCAGCACGCGGGACCAAGAGACCCAGTACTTC. Translated, it gives CASTRDQETQYF.

The rearrangement joins TRBV5-1 to TRBJ2-3; the D call may be TRBD1 or TRBD2 (5 bases each). V lost 4 bases, J lost 4 bases, and 19 bases lay in between. Germline values: CDR1 SGHRS, CDR2 YFSETQ. This CDR3 spans 16 amino acids. For the CDR3, the DNA is TGCGCCAGCAGCCCCAATGGGGGTGGGGTCGCAGATACGCAGTATTTT. This translates into CASSPNGGGVADTQYF.

This CDR3 is CASSPPEDEQYF. CDR3 sequence (DNA): TGTGCCAGCAGCCCCCCGGAGGACGAGCAGTACTTC. V usage is TRBV6-1 and J usage is TRBJ2-7, with D possibly TRBD2 on 5 matching bases. Germline V gene sequence: CDR1 MNHNS, CDR2 SASEGT. This CDR3 is built from 12 residues. V lost 6 bases and J lost 5, with 11 bases in between.

CDR3 region: CASSPPHSAVGSYEQYF. The CDR3 nucleotides read TGTGCCAGCTCACCACCTCATAGCGCGGTCGGCTCCTACGAGCAGTACTTC. V usage is TRBV18 and J usage is TRBJ2-7; TRBD2 is a possible D gene (5 bases). Germline CDR1 and CDR2: KGHSH and LQKENI. Trimming stripped 0 bases from V and 0 bases from J, with 15 bases between. The CDR3 totals 17 residues.

The chain recombines TRBV5-1 with TRBJ2-1; D uncertain. The CDR3 spans 14 residues. Germline assignment: CDR1 SGHRS and CDR2 YFSETQ. The germline V and J ends were trimmed by 0 bases and 8 bases, with 12 bases remaining between them. CDR3 nucleotides: TGCGCCAGCAGCTTGGGGGTCGGCCCGGATGAGCAGTTCTTC. Translated, it gives CASSLGVGPDEQFF.

The chain has TRBV7-9 and TRBJ2-3; the D is unclear. This CDR3 spans 14 amino acids. Germline CDR1 reads SEHNR; CDR2 reads FQNEAQ (reference sequence). The V end lost 3 bases, the J end lost 6 bases, and 13 bases lay between the germline ends. The DNA for the CDR3 is TGTGCCAGCAGCTTGGCCCCTGAACCGGATACGCAGTATTTT. This encodes CASSLAPEPDTQYF.

V is TRBV2 and J is TRBJ1-2, with D possibly being TRBD1 (6 bases). The germline gives CDR1 SNHLY, CDR2 FYNNEI. V shed 3 bases and J shed 4 bases, with 9 bases lying between them. CDR3 length: 13 residues. CDR3 nucleotides: TGTGCCAGCAGTGAGGACAGACGCTATGGCTACACCTTC. Translating gives CASSEDRRYGYTF.

This clone was seen a single time. The rearrangement links TRBV7-9 to TRBJ1-5; a weak D match, TRBD1 (6 bases). This CDR3 spans 16 amino acids. Trimming pared 5 bases from V and 4 bases from J, leaving 18 bases between. Germline V gene data show CDR1 as SEHNR and CDR2 as FQNEAQ (reference sequence). The CDR3, as DNA: TGTGCCAGCAGCCAAAGGGCAGGGGATAGGAATCAGCCCCAGCATTTT. Protein product: CASSQRAGDRNQPQHF.

This chain connects TRBV19 to TRBJ2-3, with D possibly matching TRBD2 (6 bases). Germline V gene sequence: CDR1 LNHDA, CDR2 SQIVND (reference sequence). This CDR3 has 15 amino acids. V lost 7 bases and J 0 bases, leaving 14 bases between the germline ends. The CDR3 region is CASTSGGLSTDTQYF. The DNA for the CDR3 is TGTGCCAGTACCTCTGGGGGGTTAAGCACAGATACGCAGTATTTT. Full variable domain (remainder filled in from reference TRBV19 and TRBJ2-3): DGGITQSPKYLFRKEGQNVTLSCEQNLNHDAMYWYRQDPGQGLRLIYYSQIVNDFQKGDIAEGYSVSREKKESFPLTVTSAQKNPTAFYLCASTSGGLSTDTQYFGPGTRLTVL.